A single sample is the source of the 16 T cell receptor beta chains below, sequenced in a study of blood T cell repertoires in COVID-19. The table came from immunoSEQ multiplex PCR; TCRdb's copy has only in-frame clones and leaves some out. The sample shows some 150,000 clones, 86% of them seen only once. Material for sequencing was peripheral blood. The receptors were sampled from a woman aged 60-70 years with acute or convalescent COVID-19.

The rearrangement links TRBV27 to TRBJ1-1; 10 nucleotides agree with TRBD1. The V segment lost 1 base and the J segment 4 bases; nucleotides outside the gene matches: 6. The length of the CDR3 is 16 residues. Germline loops: CDR1 MNHEY, CDR2 SMNVEV (reference sequence). The CDR3 bases are TGTGCCAGCAGTTTATGGGACAGGGGCCCGGGCACTGAAGCTTTCTTT. Its translation is CASSLWDRGPGTEAFF.

The chain couples TRBV15 to TRBJ1-3; D is ambiguous. V shed 3 bases and J shed 0 bases, with 12 bases lying between them. CDR1 and CDR2 (germline): LNHNV, YYDKDF (reference sequence). The CDR3 runs to 16 residues. In DNA, the CDR3 is TGTGCCACCAGCAGCGACCGAGCGAGCTCTGGAAACACCATATATTTT. Translated: CATSSDRASSGNTIYF.

The chain carries TRBV5-1 and TRBJ2-1, with D possibly TRBD2 on 6 matching bases. In germline, CDR1 is SGHRS, CDR2 YFSETQ. This CDR3 contains 16 residues. Trimming stripped 2 bases from V and 12 bases from J, with 24 bases between. Here the CDR3 reads CASSFGVSGKTERQFF. CDR3 DNA sequence: TGCGCCAGCAGCTTTGGGGTTAGCGGAAAGACTGAGAGGCAGTTCTTC.

The chain employs TRBV27 and TRBJ1-1, with TRBD1 matching over 8 bases. In germline, CDR1 is MNHEY, CDR2 SMNVEV (reference sequence). The CDR3 sequence is 14 residues long. Trimming removed 6 bases from V and 4 bases from J; junction bases left unmatched: 7. The CDR3: CASRQDRGFTEAFF. The CDR3 DNA is TGTGCCAGCAGACAAGACAGGGGATTCACTGAAGCTTTCTTT.

J is TRBJ2-2 and V is TRBV4-1; TRBD2 matches 11 bases. Germline lookup yields CDR1 MGHRA and CDR2 YSYEKL. Trimming removed 1 base from V and 4 bases from J; junction bases left unmatched: 8. The CDR3 is made up of 18 amino acids. The CDR3 spells CASSQVRTSGRFTGELFF. Written as DNA, the CDR3 is TGCGCCAGCAGCCAAGTCCGGACTAGCGGGCGTTTCACCGGGGAGCTGTTTTTT.

V usage is TRBV19 and J usage is TRBJ1-6; D perhaps matches TRBD1 (6 bases). Trimming took off 1 base at V and 6 bases at J, with 10 bases between the two ends. The CDR3 covers 15 residues. Germline-derived CDR1 and CDR2 are LNHDA and SQIVND (reference sequence). The CDR3 nucleotides are TGTGCCAGTAGTATAGGGCCCAGGGGTAATTCACCCCTCCACTTT. Its protein product is CASSIGPRGNSPLHF.

The chain joins TRBV18 to TRBJ2-1; D may be TRBD2 (6 bases). V was clipped by 2 bases and J by 7 bases, with 15 bases between them. The CDR3 spans 15 residues. The V gene's germline CDR1 is KGHSH and CDR2 LQKENI. CDR3: CASSPSTGVGNEQFF. Written as DNA, the CDR3 is TGTGCCAGCTCACCATCGACGGGGGTGGGAAATGAGCAGTTCTTC.

The J gene is TRBJ2-5, the V gene TRBV6-5; 9 nucleotides line up with TRBD1. There are 15 residues in the CDR3. The ends lost 5 bases at V and 5 bases at J; junction bases unmatched: 9. Germline CDR1 MNHEY, CDR2 SVGAGI. CDR3 residues: CASSHRDREGETQYF. The CDR3 bases are TGTGCCAGCAGTCACCGGGACAGGGAGGGGGAGACCCAGTACTTC.

The genes are TRBV7-9 and TRBJ1-1, with D unresolved. Germline-derived CDR1 and CDR2 are SEHNR and FQNEAQ (reference sequence). V shed 3 bases and J shed 3 bases, with 14 bases lying between them. This CDR3 region has 15 residues. This chain's CDR3 is CASSFPGFGDTEAFF. The CDR3 DNA is TGTGCCAGCAGCTTCCCGGGGTTCGGAGACACTGAAGCTTTCTTT.

The CDR3 DNA follows: TGTGCCAGCAGTTCAGGACAGGCGTTAAGTGAAAAACTGTTTTTT. This codes for CASSSGQALSEKLFF. The chain combines TRBV28 with TRBJ1-4, with 7 bases identical to TRBD1. J was trimmed by 7 bases and V by 4 bases; bases with no gene match: 9. Germline V gives CDR1 MDHEN, CDR2 SYDVKM. There are 15 residues in the CDR3.

The genes are TRBV5-1 and TRBJ1-6; 10 bases fit TRBD1. CDR1 is SGHRS and CDR2 is YFSETQ in the germline V gene. The CDR3 totals 15 residues. V lost 0 bases, J lost 9 bases, and 3 bases stayed unmatched. CDR3 sequence (DNA): TGCGCCAGCAGCTTGGGGACAGGGGGTGCTTCACCCCTCCACTTT. As protein: CASSLGTGGASPLHF.

V gene TRBV9 combines with J gene TRBJ1-4, with D maybe TRBD1 (6 bases). Trimming cost V 1 base and J 4 bases, with 8 bases left between them. Looked up from germline, CDR1 is SGDLS and CDR2 is YYNGEE. This CDR3 spans 14 amino acids. Here the CDR3 reads CASSVTGLNEKLFF. The CDR3 nucleotides are TGTGCCAGCAGCGTAACAGGGCTTAATGAAAAACTGTTTTTT.

This chain links TRBV7-3 with TRBJ2-3; the match to TRBD2 covers 11 bases. Trimming removed 5 bases from V and 5 bases from J; junction bases left unmatched: 6. Germline CDR1 SGHTA, CDR2 FQGTGA. This CDR3 is 15 amino acids long. CDR3 bases: TGTGCCAGCAGCCGTAGCGGGGGGGTGGTAGATACGCAGTATTTT. It specifies CASSRSGGVVDTQYF.

The table lists this clone with a few counts. The chain employs TRBV5-1 and TRBJ1-4; 7 bases align to TRBD1. Germline V CDR1 and CDR2: SGHRS, YFSETQ. The ends lost 4 bases at V and 3 bases at J; junction bases unmatched: 6. The CDR3 length is 15 residues. CDR3 DNA: TGCGCCAGCAGCGCCAACAGGGGACCTAATGAAAAACTGTTTTTT. As protein: CASSANRGPNEKLFF.

The chain has TRBV5-4 and TRBJ2-7, with 7 nucleotides matching TRBD2. The CDR3 runs 16 residues. Germline trimming cut 2 bases from V and 3 bases from J; bases unmatched to any gene: 11. Per the germline V gene, CDR1 is SGHNT and CDR2 is YYREEE (reference sequence). CDR3 sequence reads: CASSFISGGSVYEQYF. For the CDR3, the DNA is TGTGCCAGCAGCTTCATCTCGGGGGGATCTGTCTACGAGCAGTACTTC.

The chain carries TRBV28 and TRBJ1-1; the D is unclear. This CDR3 spans 14 amino acids. Looked up from germline, CDR1 is MDHEN and CDR2 is SYDVKM. Trimming left V 2 bases short and J 1 base short, with 8 bases between. The CDR3, as DNA: TGTGCCAGCAGTTTACGGTTCTGGAACACTGAAGCTTTCTTT. Translated, it gives CASSLRFWNTEAFF.